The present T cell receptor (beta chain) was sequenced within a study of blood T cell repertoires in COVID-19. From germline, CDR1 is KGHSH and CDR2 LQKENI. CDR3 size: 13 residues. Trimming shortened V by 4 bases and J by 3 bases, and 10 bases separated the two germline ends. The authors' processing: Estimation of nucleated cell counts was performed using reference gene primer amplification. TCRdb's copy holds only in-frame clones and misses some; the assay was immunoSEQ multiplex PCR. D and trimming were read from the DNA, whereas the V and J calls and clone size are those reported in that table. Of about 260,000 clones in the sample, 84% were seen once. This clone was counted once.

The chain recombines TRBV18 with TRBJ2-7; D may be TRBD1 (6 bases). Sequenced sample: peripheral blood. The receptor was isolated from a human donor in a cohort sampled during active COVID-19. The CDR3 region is CASSLGQSYEQYF. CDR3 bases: TGTGCCAGCTCACTTGGACAGAGCTACGAGCAGTACTTC.